A single sample is the source of the 30 T cell receptor beta chains below, sequenced in a study of neurological immune-mediated disorders. TCRdb reprocessed the 5' RACE reads with MiXCR, giving one entry per CDR3 protein. The repertoire holds about 45,000 distinct CDR3 sequences, with about 14% as singletons. The sample's time point: longitudinal time-point 3. The sequencing input was PBMCs. These receptors were obtained from a man in his thirties or forties in good health.

The chain is built from TRBV5-5 and TRBJ2-1; D remains unclear. The V and J ends lost 4 bases and 9 bases respectively, with 20 bases between them. Looked up from germline, CDR1 is SGHKS and CDR2 is YYEKEE (reference sequence). The CDR3 runs to 15 residues. The chain's CDR3 is CASSRVPTDTSEQFF. CDR3 DNA: TGTGCCAGCAGCCGGGTCCCCACGGATACAAGTGAGCAGTTCTTC.

This clonotype was seen at least ten times. V is TRBV7-2 and J is TRBJ2-1; D is perhaps TRBD1 or TRBD2 (5 bases each). V was clipped by 1 base and J by 12 bases, with 16 bases between them. The CDR3 runs to 14 residues. Germline V gene sequence: CDR1 SGHTA, CDR2 FQGNSA. The CDR3 reads CASSLEGPPWRQFF. CDR3 nucleotides: TGTGCCAGCAGCTTAGAGGGACCCCCATGGAGGCAGTTCTTC.

CDR3 region: CSALLADLQETQYF. The DNA of the CDR3 is TGCAGTGCGCTCCTAGCGGACCTCCAAGAGACCCAGTACTTC. The J gene is TRBJ2-5, the V gene TRBV20-1; 7 positions agree with TRBD2. The V segment lost 6 bases and the J segment 1 base; nucleotides outside the gene matches: 8. This CDR3 is 14 amino acids long. Germline-derived CDR1 and CDR2 are DFQATT and SNEGSKA (reference sequence).

This chain joins TRBV6-6 and TRBJ2-6; D is perhaps TRBD1 or TRBD2 (5 bases each). The CDR3 runs 15 residues. Germline-derived CDR1 and CDR2 are MNHNY and SVGAGI (reference sequence). V lost 8 bases to trimming and J lost 1 base, with 12 bases between them. The CDR3 is CASRQRSSGANVLTF. The DNA of the CDR3 is TGTGCCAGCCGACAGCGGAGTTCTGGGGCCAACGTCCTGACTTTC.

This clonotype is labeled medium-sized (0.01 to 0.1%). CDR3 coding DNA: TGCAGCGTTGACCCTAGCGGGAGGGAGACCCAGTACTTC. Protein product: CSVDPSGRETQYF. This chain uses TRBV29-1 with TRBJ2-5; TRBD2 aligns across 11 bases. Germline-derived CDR1 and CDR2 are SQVTM and ANQGSEA. CDR3 size: 13 residues. V shed 3 bases and J 5 bases; nucleotides not matched to a gene: 2.

This clonotype was seen ten or more times. The V and J genes are TRBV4-2 and TRBJ2-7; D is ambiguous. V lost 3 bases and J lost 3, with 9 bases in between. CDR3 length equals 13 residues. Germline CDR1 is LGHNA and CDR2 is YNFKEQ. The CDR3 nucleotides are TGTGCCAGCAGCCACGACTCTAACTACGAGCAGTACTTC. Protein product: CASSHDSNYEQYF.

In this sample, this clonotype turned up many times. The CDR3 loop reads CASTTDGYNSPLHF. The CDR3 coding sequence is TGTGCCAGCACCACAGACGGATATAATTCACCCCTCCACTTT. The chain recombines TRBV5-6 with TRBJ1-6; D ambiguous. Germline CDR1 is SGHDT and CDR2 is YYEEEE. CDR3 length equals 14 residues. Trimming pared 6 bases from V and 4 bases from J, leaving 11 bases between.

This clonotype was counted many times. The V gene is TRBV5-1, the J gene TRBJ2-7, with unresolved D. The CDR3 is 14 residues long. The V end was cut by 1 base, the J end by 0 bases, with 8 bases between. Looked up from germline, CDR1 is SGHRS and CDR2 is YFSETQ. The DNA of the CDR3 is TGCGCCAGCAGCTTGCAAATTAGCTCCTACGAGCAGTACTTC. It is translated as CASSLQISSYEQYF.

The table lists this clonotype with many counts. The rearrangement links TRBV24-1 to TRBJ2-5, with 7 bases lining up with TRBD1. V trimming: 0 bases; J trimming: 4 bases; junction bases outside the gene matches: 1. The CDR3 spans 14 residues. Germline V gives CDR1 KGHDR, CDR2 SFDVKD. The CDR3 nucleotides read TGTGCCACCAGTGATTTGCGGGACAGAGAGACCCAGTACTTC. Protein product: CATSDLRDRETQYF.

This clonotype was counted at least ten times. The chain is built from TRBV7-2 and TRBJ2-2; D perhaps matches TRBD2 (5 bases). Germline V CDR1 and CDR2: SGHTA, FQGNSA. Trimming removed 8 bases at V and 5 bases at J, with 12 bases between. This CDR3 region has 13 residues. This CDR3 reads CASAREGTGELFF. CDR3 DNA: TGTGCCAGCGCCCGGGAAGGGACCGGGGAGCTGTTTTTT.

This clonotype was seen ten or more times. This rearrangement joins TRBV12-3 or TRBV12-4 to TRBJ1-1; no reliable D call. This CDR3 contains 11 residues. Trimming took off 6 bases at V and 6 bases at J, with 8 bases between the two ends. The DNA for the CDR3 is TGTGCCAGCAGCCGAGGATCTGAAGCTTTCTTT. Translation: CASSRGSEAFF.

Remarks on this clonotype: At one of its ends the junction is not consistent with the germline gene, which may arise from a read error. The chain uses TRBV28 and TRBJ1-5; D possibly corresponds to TRBD1 (6 bases). The CDR3 is made up of 15 amino acids. Germline loops: CDR1 MDHEN, CDR2 SYDVKM. CDR3 bases: TGTGCCAGCAGGCGGACAGTGAGTAGCAATCAGCCCCAGCACTTT. Encoded protein: CASRRTVSSNQPQHF.

This clonotype was observed a handful of times. This chain connects TRBV6-2 or TRBV6-3 to TRBJ2-1, with D perhaps matching TRBD2 (6 bases). Germline CDR1 and CDR2: MNHEY and SVGEGT. Trimming removed 1 base at V and 6 bases at J, with 22 bases between. CDR3 length: 18 residues. The CDR3 sequence: CASSYYSGSDILANEQFF. In DNA form, the CDR3 reads TGTGCCAGCAGTTACTATTCCGGGAGTGATATCTTGGCCAATGAGCAGTTCTTC.

This clonotype was detected ten times or more. The chain has TRBV6-6 and TRBJ1-2, with D possibly matching TRBD1 (6 bases). There are 15 residues in the CDR3. The V gene lost 7 bases and the J gene lost 8 bases, with 23 bases spanning the gap. In germline, CDR1 is MNHNY, CDR2 SVGAGI (reference sequence). The CDR3 spells CASTSPHDRGNGYTF. Here the CDR3 DNA reads TGTGCCAGCACCAGCCCCCACGATAGGGGGAACGGCTACACCTTC.

A note on this clonotype: This could be a read error, since a much larger clone is one nucleotide away. The conserved final phenylalanine or tryptophan is absent from the CDR3, which likely points to a read error. The chain joins TRBV5-1 to TRBJ1-1; no definite D call. V shed 2 bases and J shed 0 bases, with 5 bases lying between them. The CDR3 length is 13 residues. Germline V lookup: CDR1 SGHRS, CDR2 YFSETQ. DNA for the CDR3: TGCGCCAGCAGCTTTTCCTTGAACACTGAAGCTTTCTCT. Encoded protein: CASSFSLNTEAFS.

This clonotype was counted ten times or more. The CDR3 DNA reads TGTGCCAGCAGGGAGATGCAAAGGGACACTGAAGCTTTCTTT. This codes for CASREMQRDTEAFF. The V gene is TRBV6-6, the J gene TRBJ1-1, with D hard to call. Germline V gene data show CDR1 as MNHNY and CDR2 as SVGAGI (reference sequence). V was shortened by 6 bases and J by 3 bases, with 14 bases between the two germline ends. The CDR3 extends over 14 amino acids.

This clonotype came up many times. The chain employs TRBV7-8 and TRBJ2-1; D might be TRBD2 (8 bases). Trimming removed 5 bases at V and 6 bases at J, with 23 bases between. CDR3 length: 17 amino acids. The V gene's germline CDR1 is SGHVS and CDR2 FQNEAQ. The CDR3 bases are TGTGCCAGCAGCCCCGGGGGGGACAGAGCCCCTCCCAATGAGCAGTTCTTC. The encoded protein is CASSPGGDRAPPNEQFF. Supplemented by reference TRBV7-8 and TRBJ2-1, the full variable domain reads GAGVSQSPRYKVAKRGQDVALRCDPISGHVSLFWYQQALGQGPEFLTYFQNEAQLDKSGLPSDRFFAERPEGSVSTLKIQRTQQEDSAVYLCASSPGGDRAPPNEQFFGPGTRLTVL.

This clonotype showed up many times. The chain has TRBV9 and TRBJ2-3; D call uncertain. The CDR3 is 15 residues long. Germline loops: CDR1 SGDLS, CDR2 YYNGEE. V shed 2 bases and J shed 2 bases, with 12 bases lying between them. The CDR3 DNA reads TGTGCCAGCAGCGTTGGGGTATTGGACACAGATACGCAGTATTTT. This sequence encodes CASSVGVLDTDTQYF. Using reference TRBV9 and TRBJ2-3 for the parts outside the CDR3, the full variable domain is DSGVTQTPKHLITATGQRVTLRCSPRSGDLSVYWYQQSLDQGLQFLIQYYNGEERAKGNILERFSAQQFPDLHSELNLSSLELGDSALYFCASSVGVLDTDTQYFGPGTRLTVL.

In this sample, this clonotype turned up many times. The chain is built from TRBV20-1 and TRBJ2-7; 8 bases align to TRBD2. V shed 1 base and J 6 bases; nucleotides not matched to a gene: 8. Germline loops: CDR1 DFQATT, CDR2 SNEGSKA (reference sequence). CDR3 length equals 14 residues. The CDR3: CSARVVSGISEQYF. The CDR3 bases are TGCAGTGCTAGAGTTGTTAGCGGGATAAGCGAGCAGTACTTC.

This clonotype was observed at least ten times. CDR3 coding DNA: TGTGCCAGCAGCAAAGCGGGCAGCGGAAACACCATATATTTT. It codes for CASSKAGSGNTIYF. V and J are TRBV21-1 and TRBJ1-3. TRBV21-1 is noted as a pseudogene. This CDR3 spans 14 amino acids.

This clonotype showed up many times. The genes are TRBV7-3 and TRBJ1-1, with no clear D. There are 14 residues in the CDR3. Germline-derived CDR1 and CDR2 are SGHTA and FQGTGA. The V end was cut by 2 bases, the J end by 1 base, with 8 bases between. This CDR3 reads CASSLGVANTEAFF. DNA for the CDR3: TGTGCCAGCAGCTTAGGGGTAGCGAACACTGAAGCTTTCTTT.

Ten or more counts support this clonotype. The CDR3 sequence is CASSFGAYNEQFF. The DNA for the CDR3 is TGCGCCAGCAGCTTCGGGGCCTACAATGAGCAGTTCTTC. This chain uses TRBV5-1 with TRBJ2-1, with a possible D match to TRBD2 (5 bases). CDR3 size: 13 residues. Germline CDR1 reads SGHRS; CDR2 reads YFSETQ. Deletions cut 2 bases from V and 2 bases from J, with 5 bases between. The entire variable domain, with the rest obtained from reference TRBV5-1 and TRBJ2-1, is as follows: KAGVTQTPRYLIKTRGQQVTLSCSPISGHRSVSWYQQTPGQGLQFLFEYFSETQRNKGNFPGRFSGRQFSNSRSEMNVSTLELGDSALYLCASSFGAYNEQFFGPGTRLTVL.

V gene TRBV5-1 combines with J gene TRBJ2-7; D is unresolved. V lost 2 bases to trimming and J lost 5 bases, with 11 bases between them. CDR1 is SGHRS, CDR2 YFSETQ, per germline. This CDR3 region has 13 residues. As DNA, the CDR3 is TGCGCCAGCAGCTTATGTCGGTCCCACGAGCAGTACTTC. Protein: CASSLCRSHEQYF.

This clonotype was detected many times. The CDR3 nucleotides read TGCGCCAGCAGGTGGAGGGAAGACGAGCAGTACTTC. It yields the protein CASRWREDEQYF. This chain uses TRBV5-1 with TRBJ2-7; a possible D gene is TRBD2 (6 bases). The CDR3 consists of 12 residues. Trimming cost V 5 bases and J 5 bases, with 11 bases left between them. CDR1 SGHRS and CDR2 YFSETQ come from the germline V gene. Filled out from reference TRBV5-1 and TRBJ2-7, the complete variable domain reads KAGVTQTPRYLIKTRGQQVTLSCSPISGHRSVSWYQQTPGQGLQFLFEYFSETQRNKGNFPGRFSGRQFSNSRSEMNVSTLELGDSALYLCASRWREDEQYFGPGTRLTVT.

In this sample, this clonotype turned up many times. CDR3 bases: TGTGCCAGCAGTTTCACCCCACAGGGGGGGGACACTGAAGCTTTCTTT. This codes for CASSFTPQGGDTEAFF. The chain uses TRBV6-2 or TRBV6-3 and TRBJ1-1, with 8 bases that match TRBD1. This CDR3 has 16 amino acids. The germline CDR1 and CDR2 sequences are MNHEY and SVGEGT. Losses at the gene ends were 4 bases for V and 3 bases for J; bases not matched to a gene: 10.

This clonotype was found many times. This chain links TRBV12-3 or TRBV12-4 with TRBJ2-3, with 13 bases aligning to TRBD2. The V gene end was trimmed by 4 bases and the J gene end by 5 bases; junction bases not matched to a gene: 6. This CDR3 region has 16 residues. The CDR3 here is CASSSRTSGSRDTQYF. The CDR3 DNA is TGTGCCAGCAGTTCCCGGACTAGCGGGAGTCGAGATACGCAGTATTTT.

This clonotype was recorded a few times. This sequence joins TRBV7-8 and TRBJ2-1, with TRBD1 matching 8 bases. The CDR3 length is 15 residues. The V and J ends lost 4 bases and 5 bases, in that order; junction bases with no gene match: 7. CDR1 and CDR2 from the germline V gene are SGHVS and FQNEAQ. CDR3 DNA sequence: TGTGCCAGCAGCTACCCGGGACAGGCTCACAATGAGCAGTTCTTC. Its translation is CASSYPGQAHNEQFF.

This clonotype was counted many times. The chain couples TRBV25-1 to TRBJ2-7, with 9 nucleotides matching TRBD1. The J segment lost 6 bases and the V segment lost 6 bases, leaving 18 bases of the junction unmatched. Germline V gene lookup returns CDR1 MGHDK and CDR2 SYGVNS. This CDR3 region has 17 residues. The CDR3 nucleotides read TGTGCCAGCAGCAGTGAATATCGGGACAGGGAATTGGGCGAGCAGTACTTC. Translated, it gives CASSSEYRDRELGEQYF.

The chain is built from TRBV5-1 and TRBJ2-3; possibly TRBD2 for D (5 bases). Germline assignment: CDR1 SGHRS and CDR2 YFSETQ. Between the trimmed V and J ends, which lost 1 base and 2 bases, there was a span of 14 bases. This CDR3 is 16 amino acids long. Written as DNA, the CDR3 is TGCGCCAGCAGCTTGTCGCTATCGGGATCCACAGATACGCAGTATTTT. The encoded protein is CASSLSLSGSTDTQYF.

This clonotype was counted only a few times. This chain joins TRBV6-1 and TRBJ2-5; unclear D gene. This CDR3 spans 14 amino acids. Germline V gene lookup returns CDR1 MNHNS and CDR2 SASEGT. The V end was cut by 3 bases, the J end by 0 bases, with 8 bases between. The CDR3 loop is CASSDSAYQETQYF. In nucleotides, the CDR3 is TGTGCCAGCAGTGATTCAGCATACCAAGAGACCCAGTACTTC.